A selection of T cell receptor beta chains follows, all from one sample in a study of molecular identifiers for immune sequencing clone quantification. TCRdb analysed the PCR reads with MiXCR anew, one entry per CDR3 protein. The sample contains just over 40,000 distinct CDR3 sequences, about a quarter of which appear only once. The sample consisted of naive CD8+ T cells from blood, with Jurkat cell RNA spiked in. The receptor source for this set is a human donor in good health. Some libraries in this study had Jurkat cell RNA spiked in. Each CDR3 is given with its conserved first and last residue. The D gene is left open where the match is weak. Clone size is stated in some rows and not others, as once, few, many or a class when expanded.

d_call clone_size j_call v_call cdr3_nt cdr3_aa
NA many TRBJ2-7 TRBV2 TGTGCCAGCAGGGACCCCAAGTACGAGCAGTACTTC CASRDPKYEQYF
TRBD2 many TRBJ2-3 TRBV4-1 TGCGCCAGCAGCCAAGCGGGGGCGGGGGGAAGCACAGATACGCAGTATTTT CASSQAGAGGSTDTQYF
NA many TRBJ2-3 TRBV2 TGTGCCAGCAGTGACTTACCAGGAACAGATACGCAGTATTTT CASSDLPGTDTQYF
NA many TRBJ2-7 TRBV4-1 TGCGCCAGCAGCCCCACCGGGGCCTACGAGCAGTACTTC CASSPTGAYEQYF
NA many TRBJ2-5 TRBV3-1 TGTGCCAGCAGCCAAGATTTGTCAATCCTCCAGTACTTC CASSQDLSILQYF
NA many TRBJ2-3 TRBV6-5 TGTGCCAGCAGTTTTCACAACGGCGGAGATACGCAGTATTTT CASSFHNGGDTQYF
NA medium-sized TRBJ2-7 TRBV4-1 TGCGCCAGCGGGCCAAGCCCAAGCTCCTACGAGCAGTACTTC CASGPSPSSYEQYF
NA many TRBJ2-5 TRBV4-1 TGCGCCAGCAGCCAAGTGGGCGCTGAAGAGACCCAGTACTTC CASSQVGAEETQYF
TRBD1 NA TRBJ1-2 TRBV2 TGTGCCCGCAGTGAAGCGAATGGAGGGACAGGGCGGGTTTACTCTGGCTACACCTTC CARSEANGGTGRVYSGYTF
TRBD1 NA TRBJ2-7 TRBV7-9 TGTGCCAGCAGCTTAGGGACAGGTCGGGACGAGCAGTACTTC CASSLGTGRDEQYF
NA once TRBJ2-1 TRBV7-2 TGTGCCAGCAGCCCAATCGGGTCCCAAGACAAAGAGCAGTTCTTC CASSPIGSQDKEQFF
TRBD2 many TRBJ2-2 TRBV11-2 TGTGCCAGCAGCTTAGTGGCGGGAGGAACGGAGGCGAACACCGGGGAGCTGTTTTTT CASSLVAGGTEANTGELFF
NA NA TRBJ2-3 TRBV18 TGTGCCAGCTCACCAGTGGCGTCCACAGATACGCAGTATTTT CASSPVASTDTQYF
NA many TRBJ2-2 TRBV7-6 TGTGCCAGCAGCTTAGTTGTGTCCGGGGAGCTGTTTTTT CASSLVVSGELFF
TRBD2 many TRBJ2-1 TRBV20-1 TGCAGTGCAAGACTAGCCCGGGATGAGCAGTTCTTC CSARLARDEQFF
NA many TRBJ2-7 TRBV30 TGTGCCTGGAGTGCTGATTCCGGCTACGAGCAGTACTTC CAWSADSGYEQYF
TRBD2 many TRBJ2-1 TRBV2 TGTGCCAGCAGTGATACGGCGGGAGCCTACAATGAGCAGTTCTTC CASSDTAGAYNEQFF
TRBD1 many TRBJ1-5 TRBV28 TGTGCCAGCCGGGACAGGGGGTATAGCAATCAGCCCCAGCATTTT CASRDRGYSNQPQHF
TRBD2 many TRBJ2-7 TRBV19 TGTGCCAGTAGTACGACTAGCGGGGGCTACGAGCAGTACTTC CASSTTSGGYEQYF
NA NA TRBJ2-2 TRBV29-1 TGCAGCGTTGAGGACGGCCAAAGGAACACCGGGGAGCTGTTTTTT CSVEDGQRNTGELFF
NA many TRBJ1-5 TRBV21-1 TGTGCCAGCATCCGGGACAGGGGCAATCAGCCCCAGCATTTT CASIRDRGNQPQHF
TRBD1 few TRBJ1-5 TRBV20-1 TGCAGTGCTAGCCTCAACCCGGGACAGGGGTATCAGCCCCAGCATTTT CSASLNPGQGYQPQHF
NA few TRBJ2-1 TRBV7-3 TGTGCCAGCAGCTTAGACAGTTTCTACAATGAGCAGTTCTTC CASSLDSFYNEQFF
TRBD2 few TRBJ2-5 TRBV27 TGTGCCAGCAGCCCTACTAGCGGGGAGGGAGAGACCCAGTACTTC CASSPTSGEGETQYF
NA many TRBJ1-1 TRBV9 TGTGCCAGCACCGAGTTTGAGGGGCAAGACACTGAAGCTTTCTTT CASTEFEGQDTEAFF
NA many TRBJ1-3 TRBV10-3 TGTGCCATCAGTGAGTCGGGCAGCCACTTTGGAAACACCATATATTTT CAISESGSHFGNTIYF
NA many TRBJ1-1 TRBV30 TGTGCCTGGAGTGTAGCGGCAGTTGAAGCTTTCTTT CAWSVAAVEAFF
NA many TRBJ2-7 TRBV28 TGTGCCAGCAGTTTGGCCAGCACCTACGAGCAGTACTTC CASSLASTYEQYF
NA many TRBJ2-1 TRBV14 TGTGCCAGCAGCCCCACAAGGGGATGGGGGGATGAGCAGTTCTTC CASSPTRGWGDEQFF
TRBD2 many TRBJ2-7 TRBV7-6 TGTGCCGTTACTAGCGGGAGGCCCTACGAGCAGTACTTC CAVTSGRPYEQYF
NA NA TRBJ1-4 TRBV6-4 TGTGCCAGCAGCAATCCGCGGTTAGGGGACCGCGGGGAAAAACTGTTTTTT CASSNPRLGDRGEKLFF
NA many TRBJ2-3 TRBV5-1 TGCGCCAGCAGCTTGCAGCGGACTATATATGGGGATACGCAGTATTTT CASSLQRTIYGDTQYF
NA NA TRBJ2-1 TRBV19 TGTGCCAGTAGTATCAGTACTAGGTCCTCCTACAATGAGCAGCCCTTC CASSISTRSSYNEQPF
NA many TRBJ2-2 TRBV7-3 TGTGCCAGCAGCTTAACCGAGAACACCGGGGAGCTGTTTTTT CASSLTENTGELFF
NA NA TRBJ2-2 TRBV4-2 TGTGCCAGCAGCCAATTCAACGACAGGTCCACGAACACCGGGGAGCTGTTTTTT CASSQFNDRSTNTGELFF
NA many TRBJ2-6 TRBV19 TGTGCCAGTAGTACAGGACAGTTAGGATCTGGGGCCAACGTCCTGACTTTC CASSTGQLGSGANVLTF
TRBD1 NA TRBJ2-5 TRBV7-9 TGTGCCAGCAGCTTAATAGGGACAGGGCAAGAGACCCAGTACTTC CASSLIGTGQETQYF
TRBD1 NA TRBJ2-1 TRBV29-1 TGCAGCGTTGAAAAGGACAGGGGTCGCAATGAGCAGTTCTTC CSVEKDRGRNEQFF
NA few TRBJ1-1 TRBV19 TGTGCCAGTAGTGCAGGGAACACTGAAGCTTTCTTT CASSAGNTEAFF
NA many TRBJ2-7 TRBV11-2 TGTGCCAGCAGCACCCCCGGGACATGGGGGGGCCCGACCTACGAGCAGTACTTC CASSTPGTWGGPTYEQYF
NA many TRBJ1-1 TRBV30 TGTGCCTGGGACCCGGTCAGAGGGGGGAATGAAGCTTTCTTT CAWDPVRGGNEAFF
TRBD2 many TRBJ2-3 TRBV6-5 TGTGCCAGCAGCCCGGGGGGACTTACTAGCACAGATACGCAGTATTTT CASSPGGLTSTDTQYF